A selection of T cell receptor beta chains follows, all from one sample in a study of siplizumab effects on memory and regulatory T cells. Libraries were prepared by immunoSEQ multiplex PCR; TCRdb keeps only in-frame clonotypes and omits some of them. The sample includes about 98,000 clones, 90% to 95% of them seen just once. Source material: CD4+ T cells sorted from blood. Source of these receptors: a human donor in good health. CDR3s include the opening cysteine and the closing phenylalanine or tryptophan. D genes are given only for firm matches. Some rows have no size entry. The others give once, few or many, or a class for an expanded clone.

>.|TRBV7-3|TRBJ2-2|.
CASSLVGTPAGELFF
TGTGCCAGCAGCCTCGTCGGGACACCCGCCGGGGAGCTGTTTTTT
>.|TRBV6-1|TRBJ2-1|once
CASSGTAYKKSSYNEQFF
TGTGCCAGCAGTGGGACAGCTTACAAAAAGAGCTCCTACAATGAGCAGTTCTTC
>.|TRBV10-1|TRBJ2-1|.
CASGRYNEQFF
TGCGCCAGCGGGAGATACAATGAGCAGTTCTTC
>TRBD1|TRBV19|TRBJ1-1|.
CASSMFPGQAVLNTEAFF
TGTGCCAGTAGTATGTTTCCAGGACAGGCAGTTTTGAACACTGAAGCTTTCTTT
>.|TRBV5-5|TRBJ1-1|.
CASSLWGGEIPTEAFF
TGTGCCAGCAGCTTGTGGGGAGGGGAGATTCCAACTGAAGCTTTCTTT
>.|TRBV28|TRBJ2-1|.
CASRTQGGRLLYNEQFF
TGTGCCAGCAGAACCCAGGGGGGGAGGCTCCTCTACAATGAGCAGTTCTTC
>TRBD2|TRBV28|TRBJ2-1|once
CASSTSLREWNEQFF
TGTGCCAGCAGTACCTCCCTGCGGGAGTGGAATGAGCAGTTCTTC
>TRBD1|TRBV6-1|TRBJ2-1|.
CASSSRDRGPNEQFF
TGTGCCAGCAGTTCACGGGACAGGGGACCGAATGAGCAGTTCTTC
>.|TRBV28|TRBJ2-7|.
CASSFGTRSEQYF
TGTGCCAGCAGTTTCGGCACCCGCAGCGAGCAGTACTTC
>.|TRBV15|TRBJ2-5|.
CATSRESGGAFGETQYF
TGTGCCACCAGCAGAGAGTCGGGGGGCGCTTTTGGAGAGACCCAGTACTTC
>TRBD2|TRBV2|TRBJ2-7|.
CASTFAGGSYEQYF
TGTGCCAGCACCTTTGCGGGAGGGTCCTACGAGCAGTACTTC
>.|TRBV19|TRBJ2-1|.
CASRFGQLNEQFF
TGTGCCAGTAGATTCGGACAGCTAAATGAGCAGTTCTTC
>.|TRBV6-5|TRBJ1-2|.
CASRPGDVGYGYTF
TGTGCCAGCAGGCCAGGGGATGTGGGCTATGGCTACACCTTC
>.|TRBV6-5|TRBJ2-7|.
CASSYRALPDEQYF
TGTGCCAGCAGTTACCGGGCCCTACCCGACGAGCAGTACTTC
>.|TRBV29-1|TRBJ1-5|.
CSVDKLLGSAQHF
TGCAGCGTTGATAAATTGTTGGGATCAGCCCAGCATTTT
>.|TRBV10-3|TRBJ2-3|.
CAIGDNTQYF
TGTGCCATCGGCGATAATACGCAGTATTTT
>.|TRBV6-5|TRBJ1-1|.
CASSYSIRVNTEAFF
TGTGCCAGCAGTTACTCGATAAGGGTGAACACTGAAGCTTTCTTT
>.|TRBV6-5|TRBJ2-5|.
CASSRGTAQETQYF
TGTGCCAGCAGTCGCGGGACAGCCCAAGAGACCCAGTACTTC
>TRBD2|TRBV5-1|TRBJ2-3|.
CASSSGLASTDTQYF
TGCGCCAGCAGCTCCGGACTAGCGAGCACAGATACGCAGTATTTT
>.|TRBV15|TRBJ2-5|.
CATRVGLTETQYF
TGTGCCACCAGAGTAGGATTGACAGAGACCCAGTACTTC
>TRBD1|TRBV5-8|TRBJ2-5|.
CASTSRGRETQYF
TGTGCCAGCACTAGCAGGGGGAGAGAGACCCAGTACTTC
>.|TRBV7-3|TRBJ2-5|.
CASNQMEPDWETQYF
TGTGCCAGCAACCAGATGGAGCCTGATTGGGAGACCCAGTACTTC
>.|TRBV15|TRBJ1-2|.
CATSRDRSPNYGYTF
TGTGCCACCAGCAGAGACAGGTCTCCAAACTATGGCTACACCTTC
>TRBD1|TRBV7-2|TRBJ1-3|.
CASSFRASRDRASGNTIYF
TGTGCCAGCAGCTTTCGGGCCTCCCGGGACAGGGCCTCTGGAAACACCATATATTTT
>.|TRBV5-1|TRBJ2-2|.
CASSLGPRGDLTGELFF
TGCGCCAGCAGCTTGGGTCCTCGCGGGGACCTCACCGGGGAGCTGTTTTTT
>.|TRBV11-1|TRBJ2-7|.
CASSLSASYEQYF
TGTGCCAGCAGCTTGTCCGCCTCCTACGAGCAGTACTTC
>.|TRBV5-1|TRBJ2-7|.
CASSFRQDPPDEQYF
TGCGCCAGCAGCTTCCGACAGGACCCCCCGGACGAGCAGTACTTC
>.|TRBV6-5|TRBJ1-4|.
CASSSTSASEKLFF
TGTGCCAGCAGCTCCACGTCTGCAAGTGAAAAACTGTTTTTT
>.|TRBV10-1|TRBJ1-2|.
CASSESRDLGYTF
TGCGCCAGCAGTGAGTCGCGGGATCTGGGCTACACCTTC
>TRBD1|TRBV30|TRBJ1-6|.
CAGDRGNSPLHF
TGTGCCGGGGACAGGGGGAATTCACCCCTCCACTTT
>.|TRBV19|TRBJ1-5|.
CASRGGDSNNPQHF
TGTGCCAGTAGGGGAGGAGACAGCAATAATCCCCAGCATTTT
>.|TRBV6-1|TRBJ2-7|.
CASSEAGGEQYF
TGTGCCAGCAGTGAAGCAGGGGGAGAGCAGTACTTC
>.|TRBV4-1|TRBJ1-2|.
CASSQEQGLGYTF
TGCGCCAGCAGCCAAGAGCAGGGGCTCGGCTACACCTTC
>.|TRBV5-8|TRBJ2-2|.
CASSFITNTGELFF
TGTGCCAGCAGCTTTATAACGAACACCGGGGAGCTGTTTTTT
>.|TRBV11-2|TRBJ2-3|.
CASSLGPVGTDTQYF
TGTGCCAGCAGCTTAGGTCCCGTAGGCACAGATACGCAGTATTTT
>.|TRBV28|TRBJ2-1|once
CASTSNNEQFF
TGTGCCAGCACCTCTAACAATGAGCAGTTCTTC
>.|TRBV14|TRBJ2-6|.
CASSSYWLPGANVLTF
TGTGCCAGCAGCTCCTATTGGCTCCCTGGGGCCAACGTCCTGACTTTC
>.|TRBV28|TRBJ1-5|.
CASSFRASNQPQHF
TGTGCCAGCAGTTTTAGAGCTAGCAATCAGCCCCAGCATTTT
>.|TRBV7-3|TRBJ2-2|.
CASSLGVNTGELFF
TGTGCCAGCAGCTTAGGGGTTAACACCGGGGAGCTGTTTTTT
>TRBD2|TRBV30|TRBJ2-5|.
CAWRLAGGVETQYF
TGTGCCTGGAGACTAGCGGGAGGGGTGGAGACCCAGTACTTC
>.|TRBV7-9|TRBJ2-2|.
CASSLEALTGELFF
TGTGCCAGCAGCTTAGAGGCTCTAACCGGGGAGCTGTTTTTT